Listed here are 26 T cell receptor beta chains from one sample, sequenced in a study of shared clonotypes between healthy human individuals. Sequencing was performed with immunoSEQ multiplex PCR; in TCRdb, only in-frame clones are kept and a portion is missing. Among hundreds of thousands of clones listed, around two thirds were seen once. Sequenced material: memory CD4+ T cells sorted from blood. The subset here: CD45RA-negative fraction. The receptors stem from a woman under 40 in good health.

The rearrangement links TRBV27 to TRBJ2-7; possibly TRBD1 or TRBD2 for D (6 bases each). Germline assignment: CDR1 MNHEY and CDR2 SMNVEV (reference sequence). This CDR3 is built from 16 residues. The V end lost 5 bases, the J end lost 0 bases, and 17 bases lay between the germline ends. DNA of the CDR3: TGTGCCAGCAGTAGTCCTCGGGGGCCAAGCTCCTACGAGCAGTACTTC. This sequence encodes CASSSPRGPSSYEQYF.

J is TRBJ2-6 and V is TRBV14, with D maybe TRBD1 (6 bases). CDR3 length equals 20 residues. Germline CDR1 and CDR2: SGHDN and FVKESK. V gave up 4 bases and J gave up 1 base, with 23 bases separating them. CDR3 bases: TGTGCCAGCAGCCCTCGGACAGACCTGAGACCGGGGTCTGGGGCCAACGTCCTGACTTTC. Its protein is CASSPRTDLRPGSGANVLTF.

The chain is built from TRBV27 and TRBJ1-2; tentatively, D is TRBD1 (6 bases). The germline gives CDR1 MNHEY, CDR2 SMNVEV (reference sequence). The CDR3 runs 14 residues. V dropped 3 bases and J dropped 4 bases, with 12 bases sitting between them. The CDR3 nucleotides are TGTGCCAGCAGTTTTTCCCAGGGGCCCTATGGCTACACCTTC. Its translation is CASSFSQGPYGYTF.

V gene TRBV7-3 combines with J gene TRBJ2-1; 9 bases are a match to TRBD2. The CDR3 loop spans 14 amino acids. Germline V CDR1 and CDR2: SGHTA, FQGTGA. The V gene end was trimmed by 5 bases and the J gene end by 5 bases; junction bases not matched to a gene: 4. CDR3 loop: CASSPGTSNNEQFF. The CDR3, as DNA: TGTGCCAGCAGCCCAGGGACTAGCAACAATGAGCAGTTCTTC.

V is TRBV9 and J is TRBJ1-2; 7 bases align to TRBD1. Germline assignment: CDR1 SGDLS and CDR2 YYNGEE. CDR3 length equals 16 residues. J lost 7 bases, V lost 2 bases, and 14 bases had no gene match. The CDR3 DNA is TGTGCCAGCAGCGTCGATCCAACCACAGGGACAGCTGGCTACACCTTC. Translating gives CASSVDPTTGTAGYTF.

This clone was detected a few times. This chain uses TRBV10-3 with TRBJ1-5, with D possibly matching TRBD1 (5 bases). V lost 6 bases and J 9 bases, leaving 18 bases between the germline ends. The CDR3 contains 14 residues. From germline, CDR1 is ENHRY and CDR2 SYGVKD. The CDR3 here is CAISEGEHPGPQHF. The CDR3 DNA reads as TGTGCCATCAGCGAAGGGGAGCATCCTGGGCCCCAGCATTTT.

The rearrangement joins TRBV5-1 to TRBJ2-1; 12 bases are a match to TRBD2. CDR1 is SGHRS and CDR2 is YFSETQ in the germline V gene. The CDR3 totals 23 residues. Trimming removed 3 bases from V and 6 bases from J; junction bases left unmatched: 28. The CDR3 bases are TGCGCCAGCAGCTACCCGGGACAGGGTCTACTAGCGGGAGGCACCCGACCCGGCAATGAGCAGTTCTTC. Amino acids: CASSYPGQGLLAGGTRPGNEQFF.

This rearrangement joins TRBV7-2 to TRBJ2-2, with D possibly matching TRBD2 (6 bases). Trimming took 4 bases from V and 0 from J, leaving 12 bases between them. Germline loops: CDR1 SGHTA, CDR2 FQGNSA. CDR3 size: 16 residues. The CDR3 reads CASSSGTFANTGELFF. The CDR3 DNA is TGTGCCAGCAGCTCCGGGACTTTCGCGAACACCGGGGAGCTGTTTTTT.

The chain recombines TRBV10-3 with TRBJ1-4; TRBD1 matches at 10 bases. The ends lost 4 bases at V and 5 bases at J; junction bases unmatched: 1. Germline CDR1 and CDR2: ENHRY and SYGVKD. The CDR3 loop spans 14 amino acids. The chain's CDR3 is CAISGTGGNEKLFF. The CDR3 DNA reads as TGTGCCATCAGTGGGACAGGGGGAAATGAAAAACTGTTTTTT.

With regard to this clone: A read error may explain this, as a much larger clone is one base away. Additional DNA sequences in this sample encode the identical CDR3. The gene calls are TRBV11-2 and TRBJ1-5; no clear D. This CDR3 has 13 residues. Germline V lookup: CDR1 SGHAT, CDR2 FQNNGV. V was pared by 6 bases and J by 5 bases, with 11 bases between. CDR3: CASSSQRDQPQHF. The CDR3 DNA is TGTGCCAGCAGTTCCCAGAGGGATCAGCCCCAGCATTTT.

The V call is TRBV18, the J call TRBJ1-1; D gene uncertain. This CDR3 has 14 residues. Trimming left V 2 bases short and J 1 base short, with 8 bases between. Germline V CDR1 and CDR2: KGHSH, LQKENI. In DNA, the CDR3 is TGTGCCAGCTCACCAACCGCTCAGAACACTGAAGCTTTCTTT. It is translated as CASSPTAQNTEAFF.

The CDR3 DNA follows: TGCGCCAGCAGCCAAGGGCGACAGGCCTCTGGAAACACCATATATTTT. It encodes CASSQGRQASGNTIYF. The chain joins TRBV4-1 to TRBJ1-3, with D possibly TRBD1 on 6 matching bases. This CDR3 spans 16 amino acids. V was cut by 1 base and J by 0 bases, with 10 bases left in between. From germline, CDR1 is MGHRA and CDR2 YSYEKL.

As to this clone: Other DNA sequences in the sample encode the same CDR3. The chain combines TRBV5-5 with TRBJ2-3, with D perhaps TRBD2 (5 bases). CDR3 length: 14 residues. The germline V and J ends were trimmed by 1 base and 6 bases, with 12 bases remaining between them. Germline-derived CDR1 and CDR2 are SGHKS and YYEKEE (reference sequence). Written as DNA, the CDR3 is TGTGCCAGCAGCTTGACTAGTTCTACTGATACGCAGTATTTT. Protein sequence: CASSLTSSTDTQYF. Variable domain in full (rest from reference TRBV5-5 and TRBJ2-3): DAGVTQSPTHLIKTRGQQVTLRCSPISGHKSVSWYQQVLGQGPQFIFQYYEKEERGRGNFPDRFSARQFPNYSSELNVNALLLGDSALYLCASSLTSSTDTQYFGPGTRLTVL.

The V and J genes are TRBV6-5 and TRBJ1-3; the match to TRBD1 covers 7 bases. The ends lost 5 bases at V and 2 bases at J; junction bases unmatched: 6. Germline V gives CDR1 MNHEY, CDR2 SVGAGI. The CDR3 covers 15 residues. Here the CDR3 DNA reads TGTGCCAGCAGTATGGACAGGCTCCCTGGAAACACCATATATTTT. It yields the protein CASSMDRLPGNTIYF.

The chain uses TRBV5-6 and TRBJ2-7; D gene unclear. The CDR3 spans 14 residues. Deletions cut 0 bases from V and 1 base from J, with 8 bases between. Germline loops: CDR1 SGHDT, CDR2 YYEEEE. CDR3 coding DNA: TGTGCCAGCAGCTTGGTGTGGACGTCCTACGAGCAGTACTTC. It encodes CASSLVWTSYEQYF. Variable domain in full (rest from reference TRBV5-6 and TRBJ2-7): DAGVTQSPTHLIKTRGQQVTLRCSPKSGHDTVSWYQQALGQGPQFIFQYYEEEERQRGNFPDRFSGHQFPNYSSELNVNALLLGDSALYLCASSLVWTSYEQYFGPGTRLTVT.

Remarks on this clone: The sample carries other DNA sequences with the same CDR3. This chain connects TRBV9 to TRBJ2-5, with 10 positions matching TRBD2. V was clipped by 0 bases and J by 5 bases; unmatched bases: 1. CDR3 length: 14 amino acids. Germline CDR1 SGDLS, CDR2 YYNGEE. The CDR3 DNA reads as TGTGCCAGCAGCGTAGCAGCGGGAGGGGAGACCCAGTACTTC. Its protein product is CASSVAAGGETQYF.

This rearrangement joins TRBV7-9 to TRBJ2-2; D possibly uses TRBD1 or TRBD2 (5 bases each). The germline gives CDR1 SEHNR, CDR2 FQNEAQ (reference sequence). The CDR3 runs 15 residues. Trimming pared 1 base from V and 3 bases from J, leaving 9 bases between. For the CDR3, the DNA is TGTGCCAGCAGCTTAGGAGGGGAGCACACCGGGGAGCTGTTTTTT. Encoded protein: CASSLGGEHTGELFF.

The V call is TRBV18, the J call TRBJ2-3, with TRBD2 as a possible D gene (5 bases). Germline V lookup: CDR1 KGHSH, CDR2 LQKENI. With 0 bases removed from V and 0 bases from J, the gap between germline ends came to 16 bases. The CDR3 has 18 residues. In DNA, the CDR3 is TGTGCCAGCTCACCACCGGAACTTATGTGGAGGAGCACAGATACGCAGTATTTT. Translating it yields CASSPPELMWRSTDTQYF.

A note on this clone: The junction departs from the called germline gene at one end, perhaps through a read error. The J gene is TRBJ2-7, the V gene TRBV10-3, with a tentative D call TRBD1 (5 bases). This CDR3 is 14 amino acids long. Germline-derived CDR1 and CDR2 are ENHRY and SYGVKD. The CDR3 sequence: CAISEAGQTYGQYF. The CDR3 bases are TGTGCCATCAGTGAGGCAGGACAAACCTACGGGCAGTACTTC.

Only one count was recorded for this clone. The chain couples TRBV30 to TRBJ2-1; 7 bases agree with TRBD1. J lost 4 bases, V lost 3 bases, and 3 bases had no gene match. CDR3 length: 13 amino acids. Germline-derived CDR1 and CDR2 are GTSNPN and SVGIG (reference sequence). CDR3: CAWRTGRYNEQFF. In DNA form, the CDR3 reads TGTGCCTGGAGGACAGGGCGTTACAATGAGCAGTTCTTC.

Regarding this clone: One base away lies a much larger clone, so this may be a sequencing read error. Other DNA sequences of this sample code for an identical CDR3. The chain is built from TRBV7-6 and TRBJ2-7; TRBD2 matches at 7 bases. The CDR3 contains 14 residues. The J segment lost 1 base and the V segment lost 5 bases, leaving 5 bases of the junction unmatched. The germline CDR1 and CDR2 sequences are SGHVS and FNYEAQ. In DNA, the CDR3 is TGTGCCAGCAGCCCCCAGCGGGATTCCTACGAGCAGTACTTC. The encoded protein is CASSPQRDSYEQYF.

Comments on this clone: The same CDR3 arises from other DNA sequences in this sample as well. The chain employs TRBV28 and TRBJ1-5, with D possibly being TRBD1 (5 bases). The germline V and J ends were trimmed by 1 base and 4 bases, with 14 bases remaining between them. The CDR3 has 16 amino acids. The germline V gene encodes CDR1 MDHEN and CDR2 SYDVKM. CDR3 bases: TGTGCCAGCAGTTTATCGGTCCAGGGTAGGAATCAGCCCCAGCATTTT. Translated: CASSLSVQGRNQPQHF.

This clone was recorded a few times. The chain carries TRBV7-6 and TRBJ2-1; 9 positions match TRBD2. CDR1 SGHVS and CDR2 FNYEAQ come from the germline V gene. The CDR3 sequence is 17 residues long. Losses at the gene ends were 0 bases for V and 3 bases for J; bases not matched to a gene: 6. The CDR3 region is CASSLALASGIYNEQFF. The CDR3 DNA sequence: TGTGCCAGCAGCTTAGCGTTGGCTAGCGGGATCTACAATGAGCAGTTCTTC.

The chain links TRBV15 to TRBJ1-1; D is perhaps TRBD1 (5 bases). V was trimmed by 1 base and J by 2 bases, leaving 11 bases between them. The CDR3 is 15 amino acids. Germline V gene sequence: CDR1 LNHNV, CDR2 YYDKDF (reference sequence). CDR3 nucleotide sequence: TGTGCCACCAGCAGAGGAGGGACGGATAACACTGAAGCTTTCTTT. Amino acid sequence: CATSRGGTDNTEAFF.

V is TRBV5-1 and J is TRBJ2-1, with D possibly TRBD2 on 6 matching bases. CDR1 and CDR2 (germline): SGHRS, YFSETQ. V lost 6 bases, J lost 0 bases, and 10 bases lay in between. The CDR3 covers 14 residues. In DNA, the CDR3 is TGCGCCAGCAACGCCGGGAGCTCCTACAATGAGCAGTTCTTC. Its protein is CASNAGSSYNEQFF.

The CDR3 reads CASSLAGSGRQETQYF. The CDR3 nucleotides are TGTGCCAGCAGCTTAGCCGGTAGCGGGAGGCAAGAGACCCAGTACTTC. The chain links TRBV11-2 to TRBJ2-5, with 10 bases that match TRBD2. Germline trimming cut 1 base from V and 2 bases from J; bases unmatched to any gene: 4. This CDR3 has 16 amino acids. Germline V gives CDR1 SGHAT, CDR2 FQNNGV.